What follows are 6 T cell receptor beta chains derived from one specimen sequenced in a study of vaccination and CD4 T cells after COVID-19. Specified treatment: approximately 9-day PBMC culture with coronavirus spike peptide pools or control peptides (ViraFEST assay). At the Johns Hopkins FTIC core, DNA taken from cultured CD4+ T cells was sequenced by way of the Oncomine TCR Beta short-read assay. TCRdb used MiXCR to reprocess the PCR reads, holding one entry per CDR3 protein. The table includes about 20,000 distinct CDR3 sequences, around 42% detected once. No antigens are known for them. The sample consisted of CD4+ T cells from blood, cultured in vitro, taken after SARS-CoV-2 vaccination. The receptor set was obtained from a human donor who had recovered from COVID-19.

This clonotype was detected a few times. The genes are TRBV7-7 and TRBJ2-5; TRBD1 agrees at 7 bases. Per the germline V gene, CDR1 is SSHAT and CDR2 is FNYEAQ (reference sequence). The length of the CDR3 is 15 residues. Unmatched junction bases numbered 5, after V lost 1 base and J lost 3 bases. The CDR3 nucleotides are TGTGCCAGCAGCTTAGGGGGGACAGAAGAAGAGACCCAGTACTTC. This sequence encodes CASSLGGTEEETQYF.

In this sample, this clonotype turned up a few times. V is TRBV7-2 and J is TRBJ1-1, with a weak D call TRBD1 (6 bases). Germline lookup yields CDR1 SGHTA and CDR2 FQGNSA. Trimming took 3 bases from V and 8 from J, leaving 7 bases between them. The CDR3 consists of 11 residues. The CDR3 reads CASSFGTEAFF. The CDR3 coding sequence is TGTGCCAGCAGCTTTGGGACAGAAGCTTTCTTT.

This clonotype was seen only a few times. The chain is built from TRBV20-1 and TRBJ1-2, with D unresolved. The CDR3 covers 12 residues. V dropped 3 bases and J dropped 4 bases, with 9 bases sitting between them. Germline V gene lookup returns CDR1 DFQATT and CDR2 SNEGSKA (reference sequence). The chain's CDR3 is CSASPGAYGYTF. DNA of the CDR3: TGCAGTGCTAGCCCTGGTGCCTATGGCTACACCTTC.

V gene TRBV6-5 combines with J gene TRBJ1-5, with D perhaps TRBD1 (5 bases). The CDR3 totals 14 residues. Germline CDR1 is MNHEY and CDR2 is SVGAGI. V was cut by 2 bases and J by 9 bases, with 14 bases left in between. The CDR3 region is CASSYRQSGGPQHF. In DNA, the CDR3 is TGTGCCAGCAGTTACAGACAGTCCGGAGGGCCCCAGCATTTT.

The V and J genes are TRBV6-1 and TRBJ1-2, with D possibly matching TRBD1 (5 bases). Trimming cost V 6 bases and J 2 bases, with 13 bases left between them. The germline CDR1 and CDR2 sequences are MNHNS and SASEGT. This CDR3 spans 14 amino acids. The CDR3 protein is CASSSRPGNYGYTF. CDR3 in DNA: TGTGCCAGCAGCTCAAGACCAGGGAACTATGGCTACACCTTC.

The chain carries TRBV6-1 and TRBJ1-2; 7 bases are shared with TRBD1. V trimming: 1 base; J trimming: 2 bases; junction bases outside the gene matches: 7. Germline CDR1 and CDR2: MNHNS and SASEGT. The CDR3 totals 16 residues. The CDR3 DNA is TGTGCCAGCAGTGAAGTTCGGGGACAGCCCAACTATGGCTACACCTTC. Its translation: CASSEVRGQPNYGYTF.